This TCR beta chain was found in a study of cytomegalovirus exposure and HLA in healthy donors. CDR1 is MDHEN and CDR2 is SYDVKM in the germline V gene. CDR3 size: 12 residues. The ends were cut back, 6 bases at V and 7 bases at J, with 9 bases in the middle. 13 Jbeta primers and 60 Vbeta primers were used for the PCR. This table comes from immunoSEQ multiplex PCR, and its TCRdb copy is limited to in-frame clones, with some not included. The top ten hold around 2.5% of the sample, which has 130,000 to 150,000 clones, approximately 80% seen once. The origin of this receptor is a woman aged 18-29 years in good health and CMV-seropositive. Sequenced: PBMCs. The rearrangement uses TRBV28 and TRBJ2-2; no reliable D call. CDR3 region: CASSTEIGELFF. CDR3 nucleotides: TGTGCCAGCAGCACTGAAATCGGGGAGCTGTTTTTT. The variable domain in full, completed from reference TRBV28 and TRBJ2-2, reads DVKVTQSSRYLVKRTGEKVFLECVQDMDHENMFWYRQDPGLGLRLIYFSYDVKMKEKGDIPEGYSVSREKKERFSLILESASTNQTSMYLCASSTEIGELFFGEGSRLTVL.